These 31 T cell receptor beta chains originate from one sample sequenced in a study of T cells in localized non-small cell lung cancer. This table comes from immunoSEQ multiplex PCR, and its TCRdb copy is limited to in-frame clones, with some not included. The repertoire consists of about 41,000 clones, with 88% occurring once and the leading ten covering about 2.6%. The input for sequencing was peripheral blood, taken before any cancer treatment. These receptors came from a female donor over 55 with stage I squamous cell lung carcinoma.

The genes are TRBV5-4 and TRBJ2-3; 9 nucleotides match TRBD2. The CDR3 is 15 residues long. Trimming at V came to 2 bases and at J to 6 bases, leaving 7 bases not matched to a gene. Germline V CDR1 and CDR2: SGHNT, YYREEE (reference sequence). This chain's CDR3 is CASSFGGLAGDTQYF. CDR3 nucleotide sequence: TGTGCCAGCAGCTTTGGGGGACTAGCAGGTGATACGCAGTATTTT.

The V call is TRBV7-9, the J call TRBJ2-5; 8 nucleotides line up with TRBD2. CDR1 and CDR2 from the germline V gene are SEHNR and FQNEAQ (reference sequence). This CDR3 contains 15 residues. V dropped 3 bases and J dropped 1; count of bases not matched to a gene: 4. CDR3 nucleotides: TGTGCCAGCAGCTTCGGCGCGGGGGGCCAAGAGACCCAGTACTTC. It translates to CASSFGAGGQETQYF.

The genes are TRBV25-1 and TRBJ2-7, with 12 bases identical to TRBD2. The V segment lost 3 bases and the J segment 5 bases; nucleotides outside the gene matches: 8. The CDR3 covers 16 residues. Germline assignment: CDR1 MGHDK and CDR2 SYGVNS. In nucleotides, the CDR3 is TGTGCCAGCAGTGACGGCCTAGCGGGAGGGAAGGACGAGCAGTACTTC. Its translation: CASSDGLAGGKDEQYF.

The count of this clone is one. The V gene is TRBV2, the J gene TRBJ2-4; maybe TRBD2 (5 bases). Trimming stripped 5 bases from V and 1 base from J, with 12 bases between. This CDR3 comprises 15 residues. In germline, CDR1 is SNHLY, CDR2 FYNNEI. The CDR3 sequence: CASSYGIVAKNIQYF. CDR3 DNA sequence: TGTGCCAGCAGTTACGGGATAGTGGCCAAAAACATTCAGTACTTC. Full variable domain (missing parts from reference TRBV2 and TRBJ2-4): EPEVTQTPSHQVTQMGQEVILRCVPISNHLYFYWYRQILGQKVEFLVSFYNNEISEKSEIFDDQFSVERPDGSNFTLKIRSTKLEDSAMYFCASSYGIVAKNIQYFGAGTRLSVL.

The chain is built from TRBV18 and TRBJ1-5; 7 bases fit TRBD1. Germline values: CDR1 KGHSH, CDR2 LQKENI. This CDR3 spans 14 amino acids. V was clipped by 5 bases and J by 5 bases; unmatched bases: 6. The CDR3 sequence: CASSNRGGDQPQHF. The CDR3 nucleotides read TGTGCCAGCTCAAACAGGGGCGGGGATCAGCCCCAGCATTTT.

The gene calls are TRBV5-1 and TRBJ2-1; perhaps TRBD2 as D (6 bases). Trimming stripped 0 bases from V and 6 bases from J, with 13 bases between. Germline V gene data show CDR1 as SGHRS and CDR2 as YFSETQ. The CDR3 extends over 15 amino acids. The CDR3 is CASSLERFSGNEQFF. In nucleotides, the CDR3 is TGCGCCAGCAGCTTGGAACGTTTTAGCGGCAATGAGCAGTTCTTC.

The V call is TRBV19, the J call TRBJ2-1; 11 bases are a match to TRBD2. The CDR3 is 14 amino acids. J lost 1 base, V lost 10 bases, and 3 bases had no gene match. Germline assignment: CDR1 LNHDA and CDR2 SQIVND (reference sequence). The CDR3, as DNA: TGTGCCACCTCTAGCGGGAGGTCCTACAATGAGCAGTTCTTC. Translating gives CATSSGRSYNEQFF.

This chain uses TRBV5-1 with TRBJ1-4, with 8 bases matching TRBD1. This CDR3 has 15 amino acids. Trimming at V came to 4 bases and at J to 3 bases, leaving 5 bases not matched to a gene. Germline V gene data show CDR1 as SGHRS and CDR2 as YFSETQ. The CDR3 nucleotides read TGCGCCAGCAGCATGGACAGGGCCTCTAATGAAAAACTGTTTTTT. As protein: CASSMDRASNEKLFF.

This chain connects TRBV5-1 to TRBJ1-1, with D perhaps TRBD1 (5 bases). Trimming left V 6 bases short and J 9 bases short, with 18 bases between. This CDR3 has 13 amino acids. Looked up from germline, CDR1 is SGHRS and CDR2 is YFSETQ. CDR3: CASKDRSGRQAFF. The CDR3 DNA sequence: TGCGCCAGCAAAGACCGCTCAGGGAGACAAGCTTTCTTT.

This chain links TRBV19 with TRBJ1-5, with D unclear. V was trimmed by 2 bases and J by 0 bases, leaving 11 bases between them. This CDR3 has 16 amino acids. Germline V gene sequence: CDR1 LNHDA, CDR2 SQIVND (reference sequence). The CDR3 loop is CASSITGEDSNQPQHF. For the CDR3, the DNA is TGTGCCAGTAGTATAACCGGCGAGGATAGCAATCAGCCCCAGCATTTT. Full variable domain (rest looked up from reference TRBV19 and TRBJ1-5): DGGITQSPKYLFRKEGQNVTLSCEQNLNHDAMYWYRQDPGQGLRLIYYSQIVNDFQKGDIAEGYSVSREKKESFPLTVTSAQKNPTAFYLCASSITGEDSNQPQHFGDGTRLSIL.

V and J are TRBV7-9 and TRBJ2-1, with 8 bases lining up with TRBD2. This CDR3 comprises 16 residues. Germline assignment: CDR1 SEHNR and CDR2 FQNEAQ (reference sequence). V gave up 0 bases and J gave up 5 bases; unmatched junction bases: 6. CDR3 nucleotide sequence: TGTGCCAGCAGCTTAGCCCGGGGGGGGATTGACAATGAGCAGTTCTTC. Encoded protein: CASSLARGGIDNEQFF.

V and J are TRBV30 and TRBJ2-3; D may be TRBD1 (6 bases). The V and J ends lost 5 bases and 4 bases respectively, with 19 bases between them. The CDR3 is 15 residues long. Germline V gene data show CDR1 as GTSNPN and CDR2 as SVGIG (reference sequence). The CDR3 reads CAWGVLGTNADTQYF. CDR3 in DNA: TGTGCCTGGGGGGTACTGGGGACAAATGCAGATACGCAGTATTTT.

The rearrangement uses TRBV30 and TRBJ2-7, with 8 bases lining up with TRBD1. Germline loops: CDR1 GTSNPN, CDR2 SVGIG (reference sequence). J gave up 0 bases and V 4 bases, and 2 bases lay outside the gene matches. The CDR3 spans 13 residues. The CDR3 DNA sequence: TGTGCCTGGAACAGGGGGGCCTCCTACGAGCAGTACTTC. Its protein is CAWNRGASYEQYF.

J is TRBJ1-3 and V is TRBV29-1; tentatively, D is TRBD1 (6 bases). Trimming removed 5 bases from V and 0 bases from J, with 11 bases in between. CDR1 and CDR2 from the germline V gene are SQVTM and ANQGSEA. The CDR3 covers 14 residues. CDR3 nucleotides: TGCAGCGTTTTAGGACAGTTCTCTGGAAACACCATATATTTT. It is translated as CSVLGQFSGNTIYF.

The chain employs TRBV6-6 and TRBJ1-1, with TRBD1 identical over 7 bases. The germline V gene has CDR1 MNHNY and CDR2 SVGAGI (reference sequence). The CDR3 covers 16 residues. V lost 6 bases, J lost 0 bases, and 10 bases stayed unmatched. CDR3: CASSSLPGQLNTEAFF. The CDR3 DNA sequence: TGTGCCAGCAGCTCCCTCCCGGGACAGCTGAACACTGAAGCTTTCTTT.

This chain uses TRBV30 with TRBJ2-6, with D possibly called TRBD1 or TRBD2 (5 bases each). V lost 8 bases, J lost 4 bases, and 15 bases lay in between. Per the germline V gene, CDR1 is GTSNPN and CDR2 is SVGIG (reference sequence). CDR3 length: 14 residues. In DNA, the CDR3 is TGTGCCATGGGACCCCCGGGGGGGGCCAACGTCCTGACTTTC. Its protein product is CAMGPPGGANVLTF.

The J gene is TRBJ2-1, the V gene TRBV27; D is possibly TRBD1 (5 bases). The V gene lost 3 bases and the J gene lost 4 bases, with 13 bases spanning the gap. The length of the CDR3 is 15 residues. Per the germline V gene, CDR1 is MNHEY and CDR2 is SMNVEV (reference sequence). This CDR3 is CASSLWSGSYNEQFF. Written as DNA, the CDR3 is TGTGCCAGCAGTTTGTGGTCAGGGTCTTACAATGAGCAGTTCTTC.

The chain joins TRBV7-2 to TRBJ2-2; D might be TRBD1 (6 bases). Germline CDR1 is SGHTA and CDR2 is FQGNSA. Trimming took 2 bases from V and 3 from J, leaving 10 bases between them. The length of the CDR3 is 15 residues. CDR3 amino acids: CASSLLGQHTGELFF. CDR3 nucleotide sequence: TGTGCCAGCAGCTTATTAGGACAGCACACCGGGGAGCTGTTTTTT. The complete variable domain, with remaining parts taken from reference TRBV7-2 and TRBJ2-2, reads GAGVSQSPSNKVTEKGKDVELRCDPISGHTALYWYRQSLGQGLEFLIYFQGNSAPDKSGLPSDRFSAERTGGSVSTLTIQRTQQEDSAVYLCASSLLGQHTGELFFGEGSRLTVL.

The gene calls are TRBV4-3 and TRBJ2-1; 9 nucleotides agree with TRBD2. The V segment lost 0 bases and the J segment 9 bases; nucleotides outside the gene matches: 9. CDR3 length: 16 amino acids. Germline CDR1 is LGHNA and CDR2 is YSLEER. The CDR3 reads CASSQDSLAGEGEQFF. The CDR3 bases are TGCGCCAGCAGCCAAGATTCGTTAGCGGGAGAAGGTGAGCAGTTCTTC.

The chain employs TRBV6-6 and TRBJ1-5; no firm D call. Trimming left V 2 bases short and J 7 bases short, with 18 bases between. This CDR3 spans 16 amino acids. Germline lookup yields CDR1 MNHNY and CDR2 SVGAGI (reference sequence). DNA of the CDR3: TGTGCCAGCAGTTACGTCGTAGGGAGGATTGGACAGCCCCAGCATTTT. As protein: CASSYVVGRIGQPQHF.

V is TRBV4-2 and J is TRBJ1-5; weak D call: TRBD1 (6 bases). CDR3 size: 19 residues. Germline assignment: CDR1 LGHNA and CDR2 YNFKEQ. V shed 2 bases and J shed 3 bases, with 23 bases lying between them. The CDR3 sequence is CASSQPPGVSGQINQPQHF. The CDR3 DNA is TGTGCCAGCAGCCAACCCCCAGGGGTTTCCGGACAGATCAATCAGCCCCAGCATTTT.

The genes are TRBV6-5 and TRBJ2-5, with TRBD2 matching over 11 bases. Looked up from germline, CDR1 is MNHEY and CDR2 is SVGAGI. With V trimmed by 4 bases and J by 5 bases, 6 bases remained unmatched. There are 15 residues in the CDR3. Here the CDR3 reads CASSSEGLAVETQYF. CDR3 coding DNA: TGTGCCAGCAGTTCCGAGGGACTAGCGGTTGAGACCCAGTACTTC.

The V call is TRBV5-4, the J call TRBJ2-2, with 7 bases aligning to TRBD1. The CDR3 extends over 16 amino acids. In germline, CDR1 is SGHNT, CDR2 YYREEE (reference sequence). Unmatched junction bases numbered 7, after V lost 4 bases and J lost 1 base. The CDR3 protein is CASSTRQGGNTGELFF. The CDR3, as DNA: TGTGCCAGCAGCACCAGACAGGGTGGGAACACCGGGGAGCTGTTTTTT.

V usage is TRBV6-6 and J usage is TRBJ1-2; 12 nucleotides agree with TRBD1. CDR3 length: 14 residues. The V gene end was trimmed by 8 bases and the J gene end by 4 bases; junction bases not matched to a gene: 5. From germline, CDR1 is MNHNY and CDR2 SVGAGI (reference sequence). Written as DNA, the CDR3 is TGTGCCAGCGGGGGACAGGGGGCTGGCTATGGCTACACCTTC. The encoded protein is CASGGQGAGYGYTF.

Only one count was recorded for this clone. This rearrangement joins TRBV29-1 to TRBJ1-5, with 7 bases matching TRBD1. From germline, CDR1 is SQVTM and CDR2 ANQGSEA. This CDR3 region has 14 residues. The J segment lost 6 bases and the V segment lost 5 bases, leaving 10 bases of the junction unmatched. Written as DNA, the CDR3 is TGCAGCGTTTGGGACAGTGAGGAGGGTCAGCCCCAGCATTTT. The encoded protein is CSVWDSEEGQPQHF.

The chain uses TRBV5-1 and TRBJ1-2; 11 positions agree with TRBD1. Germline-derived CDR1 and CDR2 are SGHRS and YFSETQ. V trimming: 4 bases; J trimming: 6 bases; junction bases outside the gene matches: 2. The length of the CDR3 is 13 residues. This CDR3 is CASSGGQGDGYTF. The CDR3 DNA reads TGCGCCAGCAGCGGGGGACAGGGGGATGGCTACACCTTC.

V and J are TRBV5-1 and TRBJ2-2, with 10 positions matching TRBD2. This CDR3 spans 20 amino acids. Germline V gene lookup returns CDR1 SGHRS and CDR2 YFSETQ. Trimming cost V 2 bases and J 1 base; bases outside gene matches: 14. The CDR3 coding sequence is TGCGCCAGCAGCTTTGTTTATCGGCTAGCGGGAGCGGGGAACACCGGGGAGCTGTTTTTT. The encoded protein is CASSFVYRLAGAGNTGELFF.

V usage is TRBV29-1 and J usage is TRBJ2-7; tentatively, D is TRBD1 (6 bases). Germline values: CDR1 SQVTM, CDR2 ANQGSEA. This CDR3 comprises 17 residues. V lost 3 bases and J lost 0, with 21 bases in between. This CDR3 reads CSVEVRGSLALSYEQYF. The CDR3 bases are TGCAGCGTTGAGGTAAGGGGGTCGTTGGCCCTCTCCTACGAGCAGTACTTC.

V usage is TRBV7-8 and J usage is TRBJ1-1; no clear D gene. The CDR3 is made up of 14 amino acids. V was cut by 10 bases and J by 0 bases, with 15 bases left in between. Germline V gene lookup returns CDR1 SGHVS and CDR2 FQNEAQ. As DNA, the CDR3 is TGTGCCACCACGATGAGGAGGATGAACACTGAAGCTTTCTTT. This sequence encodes CATTMRRMNTEAFF.

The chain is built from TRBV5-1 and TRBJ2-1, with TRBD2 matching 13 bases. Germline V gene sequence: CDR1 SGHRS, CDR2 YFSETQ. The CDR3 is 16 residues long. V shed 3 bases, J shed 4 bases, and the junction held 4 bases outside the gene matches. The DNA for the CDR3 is TGCGCCAGCAGCTGGGGGACTAGCGGGACGTACAATGAGCAGTTCTTC. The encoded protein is CASSWGTSGTYNEQFF. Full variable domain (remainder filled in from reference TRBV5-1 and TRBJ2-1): KAGVTQTPRYLIKTRGQQVTLSCSPISGHRSVSWYQQTPGQGLQFLFEYFSETQRNKGNFPGRFSGRQFSNSRSEMNVSTLELGDSALYLCASSWGTSGTYNEQFFGPGTRLTVL.

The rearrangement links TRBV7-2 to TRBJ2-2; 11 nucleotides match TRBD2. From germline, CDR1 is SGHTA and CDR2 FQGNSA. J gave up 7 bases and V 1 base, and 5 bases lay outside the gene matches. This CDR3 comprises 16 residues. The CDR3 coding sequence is TGTGCCAGCAGCTTAGTGACTAGCGGGATAAGCGGGGAGCTGTTTTTT. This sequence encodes CASSLVTSGISGELFF.